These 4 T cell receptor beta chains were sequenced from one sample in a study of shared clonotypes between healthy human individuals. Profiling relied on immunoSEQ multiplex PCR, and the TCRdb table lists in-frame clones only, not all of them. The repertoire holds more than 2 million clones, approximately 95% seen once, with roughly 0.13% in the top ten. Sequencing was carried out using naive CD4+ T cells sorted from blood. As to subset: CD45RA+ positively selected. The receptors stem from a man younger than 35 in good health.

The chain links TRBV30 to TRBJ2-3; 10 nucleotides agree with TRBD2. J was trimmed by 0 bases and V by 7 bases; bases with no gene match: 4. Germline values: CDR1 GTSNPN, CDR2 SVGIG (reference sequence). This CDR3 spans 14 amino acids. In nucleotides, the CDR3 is TGTGCCTCTCGGACTAGCGGTAGCACAGATACGCAGTATTTT. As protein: CASRTSGSTDTQYF. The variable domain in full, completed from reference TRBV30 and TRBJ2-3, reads SQTIHQWPATLVQPVGSPLSLECTVEGTSNPNLYWYRQAAGRGLQLLFYSVGIGQISSEVPQNLSASRPQDRQFILSSKKLLLSDSGFYLCASRTSGSTDTQYFGPGTRLTVL.

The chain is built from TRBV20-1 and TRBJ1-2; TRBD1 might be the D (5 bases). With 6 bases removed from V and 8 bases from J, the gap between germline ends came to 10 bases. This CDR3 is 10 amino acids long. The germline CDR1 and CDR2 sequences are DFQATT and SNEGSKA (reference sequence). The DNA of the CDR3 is TGCAGTGCCAGGGTGGCGGGCTACACCTTC. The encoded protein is CSARVAGYTF.

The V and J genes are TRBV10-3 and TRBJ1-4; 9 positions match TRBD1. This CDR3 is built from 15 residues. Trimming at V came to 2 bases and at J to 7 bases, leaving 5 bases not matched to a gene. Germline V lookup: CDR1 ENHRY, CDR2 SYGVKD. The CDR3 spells CAISEQEDRGEKLFF. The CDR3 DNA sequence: TGTGCCATCAGTGAGCAAGAGGACAGGGGTGAAAAACTGTTTTTT.

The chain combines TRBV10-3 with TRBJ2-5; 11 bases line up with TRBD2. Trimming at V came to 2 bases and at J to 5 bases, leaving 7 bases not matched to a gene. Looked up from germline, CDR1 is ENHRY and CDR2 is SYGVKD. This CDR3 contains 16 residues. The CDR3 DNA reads TGTGCCATCAGTGAGCTACTAGCGGGGGCCGGGGAGACCCAGTACTTC. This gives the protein CAISELLAGAGETQYF.